What follows describes a single TCR beta chain. Its antigen remains unknown. Selected positively for CCR7 and CD45RO-negative, naive CD8 cells excluded terminally differentiated effector memory CD45RA+ cells. The CDR3 has 18 residues. Germline values: CDR1 SGHDT, CDR2 YYEEEE. With 3 bases removed from V and 6 bases from J, the gap between germline ends came to 25 bases. This entry is derived from a study of shared clonotypes between healthy human individuals. Study details: Every donor yielded three CD4 naive, three CD4 memory, two CD8 naive and one CD8 memory plate.

The data were produced by immunoSEQ multiplex PCR, yet TCRdb's version contains in-frame clones alone and is incomplete. The data show 1.5 million to 2.5 million clones, with roughly 94% seen just once and approximately 1.2% held by the top ten. Study-wide findings and caveats: Researchers sampled blood only, noting tissue repertoires likely differ. Several donors shared 5% to 5.5% of their naive CD4 clonotypes.

This receptor was taken from a man aged 18 to 30 in good health. The rearrangement links TRBV5-6 to TRBJ2-1, with D tentatively TRBD1 or TRBD2 (6 bases each). The material sequenced was naive CD8+ T cells sorted from blood. The chain's CDR3 is CASSSIEGGNPLFNEQFF. In nucleotides, the CDR3 is TGTGCCAGCAGCTCGATCGAGGGGGGAAACCCTTTATTCAATGAGCAGTTCTTC.